The entry below gives a single T cell receptor beta chain sequence along with its context. The source of the sample is a study of blood T cell repertoires in COVID-19. Study as a whole: Samples of COVID-19 (acute and convalescent) were obtained from the United States, Italy and Spain.

The CDR3 is 13 amino acids. The V gene lost 4 bases and the J gene lost 5 bases, with 9 bases spanning the gap. Germline CDR1 reads SGHDT; CDR2 reads YYEEEE. Profiled with immunoSEQ multiplex PCR; TCRdb holds only in-frame clones, not every one. The table has approximately 300,000 clones, around 89% seen once. This TCR was recovered from a man aged 35 to 55 with acute or convalescent COVID-19. The source material was peripheral blood. The genes are TRBV5-6 and TRBJ1-4; TRBD1 is a possible D gene (6 bases). The CDR3 reads CASSLGQNEKLFF. DNA of the CDR3: TGTGCCAGCAGCCTTGGACAGAATGAAAAACTGTTTTTT.